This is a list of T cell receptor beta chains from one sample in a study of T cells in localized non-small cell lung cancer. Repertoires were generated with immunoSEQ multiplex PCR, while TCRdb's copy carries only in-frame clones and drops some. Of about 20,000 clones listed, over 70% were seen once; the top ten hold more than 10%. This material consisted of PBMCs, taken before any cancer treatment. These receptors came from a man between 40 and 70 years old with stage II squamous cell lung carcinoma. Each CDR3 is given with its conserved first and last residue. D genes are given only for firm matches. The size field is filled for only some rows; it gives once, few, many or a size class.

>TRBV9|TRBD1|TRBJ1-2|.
TGTGCCAGCAGCGGCAGGGGACAGAACTATGGCTACACCTTC
CASSGRGQNYGYTF
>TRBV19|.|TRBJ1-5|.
TGTGCCAGTAGCCTATCCCGGGAAGGGCAGCCCCAGCATTTT
CASSLSREGQPQHF
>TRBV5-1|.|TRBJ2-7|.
TGCGCCAGCAGCTTGGGAGGGCCCTACGAGCAGTACTTC
CASSLGGPYEQYF
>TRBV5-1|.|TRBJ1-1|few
TGCGCCAGCAGCCATGATGGGGGGCGGACTGAAGCTTTCTTT
CASSHDGGRTEAFF
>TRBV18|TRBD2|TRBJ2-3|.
TGTGCCAGCTCACCAACTCTTTCTCGACTAGCGGGAGACACAGATACGCAGTATTTT
CASSPTLSRLAGDTDTQYF
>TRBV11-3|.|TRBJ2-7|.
TGTGCCAGCAGCTCGACCTACGAGCAGTACTTC
CASSSTYEQYF
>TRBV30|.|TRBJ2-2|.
TGTGCCTGGAGTGTACTTGAAAGGGGCCACGGGGAGCTGTTTTTT
CAWSVLERGHGELFF
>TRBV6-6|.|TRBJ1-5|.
TGTGCCAGCAAGGGGACACCGGAAGGGCAGCCCCAGCATTTT
CASKGTPEGQPQHF
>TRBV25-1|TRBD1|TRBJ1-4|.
TGTGCCAGCAGTGAGGTGCAGGGACAGGTCAAAAAACTGTTTTTT
CASSEVQGQVKKLFF
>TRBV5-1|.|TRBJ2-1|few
TGCGCCAGCAGCAGAGGAGCCAACAATGAGCAGTTCTTC
CASSRGANNEQFF
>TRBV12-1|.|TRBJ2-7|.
TGTGCCAGCAGCTTACGGGACCTTCGCTCCTACGAGCAGTACTTC
CASSLRDLRSYEQYF
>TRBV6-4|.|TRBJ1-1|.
TGTGCCAGCAGTGCAGGGCCCGACACTGAAGCTTTCTTT
CASSAGPDTEAFF
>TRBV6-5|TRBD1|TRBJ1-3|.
TGTGCCAGCAGTTACTCGAAGGGGGCAGTTGGAAACACCATATATTTT
CASSYSKGAVGNTIYF
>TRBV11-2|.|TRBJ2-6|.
TGTGCCAGCAGCCCGTTAGGAGTCGGCTCTGGGGCCAACGTCCTGACTTTC
CASSPLGVGSGANVLTF
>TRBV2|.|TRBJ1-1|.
TGTGCCAGCAGTGAAGTCGGGGGTGGAACTGAAGCTTTCTTT
CASSEVGGGTEAFF
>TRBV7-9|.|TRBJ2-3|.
TGTGCCAGCAGCTTATTTCCAGGGGCCACAGATACGCAGTATTTT
CASSLFPGATDTQYF
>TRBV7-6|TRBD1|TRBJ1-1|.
TGTGCCAGCAGCTTCAAATCTTACAGGGGAACTGAAGCTTTCTTT
CASSFKSYRGTEAFF
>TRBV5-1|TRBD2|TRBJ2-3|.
TGCGCCAGCAGCTCTAGCGGGACCGGCACAGATACGCAGTATTTT
CASSSSGTGTDTQYF
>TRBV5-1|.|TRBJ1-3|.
TGCGCCAGCAGCTATGGACAAGCCGACTCTGGAAACACCATATATTTT
CASSYGQADSGNTIYF
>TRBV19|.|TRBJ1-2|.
TGTGCCAGTAGTGCTGGGGTTTATGGCTACACCTTC
CASSAGVYGYTF
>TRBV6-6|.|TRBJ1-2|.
TGTGCCAGCAGGCAGGGCCCGGGTGGCTACACCTTC
CASRQGPGGYTF
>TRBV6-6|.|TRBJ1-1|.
TGTGCCAGCAGACACCCGAACACTGAAGCTTTCTTT
CASRHPNTEAFF
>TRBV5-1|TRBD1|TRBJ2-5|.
TGCGCCAGCAGCTACGACAGGGTGGGGCAAGAGACCCAGTACTTC
CASSYDRVGQETQYF
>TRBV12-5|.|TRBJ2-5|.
TGTGCTAGTGGCTCCGCGGGGCCGCTTCAAGAGACCCAGTACTTC
CASGSAGPLQETQYF
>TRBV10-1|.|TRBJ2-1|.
TGCGCCACTCGTCGGCGCAGGGCGACGACCTACAATGAGCAGTTCTTC
CATRRRRATTYNEQFF
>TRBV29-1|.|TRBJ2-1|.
TGCAGCGTTTCTTCTAGTGGTGGGCTTGAGCAGTTCTTC
CSVSSSGGLEQFF
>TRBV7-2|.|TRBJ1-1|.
TGTGCCAGCAGCTTACAGGGCGGCACTGAAGCTTTCTTT
CASSLQGGTEAFF
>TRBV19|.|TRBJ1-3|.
TGTGCCAGTAGTAGCGGTTTCTCTGGAAACACCATATATTTT
CASSSGFSGNTIYF
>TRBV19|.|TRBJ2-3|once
TGTGCCAGTAGTCCCGGACGGGCTTACGGGTCAGATACGCAGTATTTT
CASSPGRAYGSDTQYF
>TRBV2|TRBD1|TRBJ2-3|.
TGTGCCAGCAGGGGGGACAGGGGCACAGATACGCAGTATTTT
CASRGDRGTDTQYF
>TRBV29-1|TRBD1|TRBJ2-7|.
TGCAGCGTTGATTTGACAGGGAACTACGAGCAGTACTTC
CSVDLTGNYEQYF
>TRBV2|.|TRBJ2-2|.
TGTGCCAGCACCGAACCTAGGTACACCGGGGAGCTGTTTTTT
CASTEPRYTGELFF